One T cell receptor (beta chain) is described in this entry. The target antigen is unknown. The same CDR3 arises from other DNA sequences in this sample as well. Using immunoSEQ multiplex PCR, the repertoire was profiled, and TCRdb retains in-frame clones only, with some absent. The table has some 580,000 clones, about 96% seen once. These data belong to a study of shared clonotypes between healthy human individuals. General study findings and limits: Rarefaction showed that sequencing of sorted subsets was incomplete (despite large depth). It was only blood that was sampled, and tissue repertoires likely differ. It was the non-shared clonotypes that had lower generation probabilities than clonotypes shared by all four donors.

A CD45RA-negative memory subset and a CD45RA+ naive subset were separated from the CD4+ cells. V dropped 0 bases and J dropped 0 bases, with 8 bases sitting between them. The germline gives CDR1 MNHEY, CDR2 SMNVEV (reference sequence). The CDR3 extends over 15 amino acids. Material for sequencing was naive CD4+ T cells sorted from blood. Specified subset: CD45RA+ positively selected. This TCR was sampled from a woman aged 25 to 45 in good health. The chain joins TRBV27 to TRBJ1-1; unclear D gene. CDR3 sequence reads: CASSLSGAMNTEAFF. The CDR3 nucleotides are TGTGCCAGCAGTTTATCGGGAGCCATGAACACTGAAGCTTTCTTT.